This TCR beta chain came from a study of blood T cell repertoires in COVID-19. Individuals drawn from under 30 US areas were roughly 18 to 95 years old. Source study methods: The authors estimated nucleated cell counts from reference gene primer amplification. Clones were sequenced by immunoSEQ multiplex PCR, and TCRdb holds only the in-frame ones, with some missing. Clone size and V and J calls were adopted from that table, with D and trimming inferred from the DNA. Of hundreds of thousands of clones listed, around 90% are singletons. Looked up from germline, CDR1 is LGHDT and CDR2 is YNNKEL (reference sequence). V was clipped by 0 bases and J by 9 bases; unmatched bases: 10. There are 16 residues in the CDR3.

This clonotype was obtained from a woman aged 40 to 50 who had recovered from COVID-19. Sequencing input: PBMCs or T cells enriched from blood (not recorded which). The chain uses TRBV3-1 (or the pseudogene TRBV3-2) and TRBJ2-1, with 8 bases aligning to TRBD2. Written as DNA, the CDR3 is TGTGCCAGCAGCCAAGAATACCGGGAGGGCCAGCTTGAGCAGTTCTTC. This gives the protein CASSQEYREGQLEQFF.